This TCR beta chain was sequenced for a study of cytomegalovirus exposure and HLA in healthy donors. Regarding the study as a whole: Compared with the roughly 700-donor mean, an Asian-associated ancestry cluster reportedly had fewer N-insertions, according to a later analysis.

PCR involved 60 Vbeta and 13 Jbeta primers. Using immunoSEQ multiplex PCR, the repertoire was profiled, and TCRdb retains in-frame clones only, with some absent. Of about 83,000 clones in the sample, about four fifths were seen once. The CDR3 loop spans 14 amino acids. Per the germline V gene, CDR1 is SGHNT and CDR2 is YYREEE (reference sequence). About this clone: Its target is not known.

The material sequenced was PBMCs. This receptor was obtained from a woman aged 25 to 39 in good health and CMV-seronegative. The chain couples TRBV5-4 to TRBJ2-5; TRBD1 aligns across 12 bases. The closer fit of TRBJ2-7 to the DNA end suggests the J call may be wrong. The CDR3 reads CASSWDRGLYEQYF. The CDR3 region has the DNA TGTGCCAGCAGCTGGGACAGGGGGCTCTACGAGCAGTACTTC.